A single sample gave rise to the 22 T cell receptor beta chains below, sequenced in a study of cytomegalovirus exposure and HLA in healthy donors. Primers for the PCR totalled 60 Vbeta and 13 Jbeta. The table came from immunoSEQ multiplex PCR; TCRdb's copy has only in-frame clones and leaves some out. The data show roughly 130,000 clones, with about 73% seen just once and about 3.1% held by the top ten. Sequencing input: PBMCs. These receptors originate from a human donor in good health.

V and J are TRBV2 and TRBJ1-4; D gene uncertain. Germline V gene sequence: CDR1 SNHLY, CDR2 FYNNEI. V dropped 11 bases and J dropped 3 bases, with 13 bases sitting between them. The CDR3 covers 13 residues. Here the CDR3 reads CAATRAPNEKLFF. For the CDR3, the DNA is TGTGCCGCCACGAGGGCACCTAATGAAAAACTGTTTTTT.

This clone has only a few counts. The chain links TRBV21-1 to TRBJ2-1; the D segment call TRBD2 is taken from the table without a DNA check. TRBV21-1 is shown as a pseudogene. The CDR3 runs 16 residues. In DNA, the CDR3 is TGTGCCAGCAGCAAAGGGGCAGCGGGAGGCTCCCGGGGTCCGTTCTTC. Its protein is CASSKGAAGGSRGPFF.

Only one count was recorded for this clone. Here the CDR3 DNA reads TGTGCCAGCAGCCCGGGGACGGGGGACTACGAGCAGTACTTC. As protein: CASSPGTGDYEQYF. The V gene is TRBV11-3, the J gene TRBJ2-7, with D possibly being TRBD2 (6 bases). CDR1 is SGHNT and CDR2 is YENEEA in the germline V gene. CDR3 size: 14 residues. V lost 5 bases and J 3 bases, leaving 14 bases between the germline ends.

This chain joins TRBV20-1 and TRBJ1-2; 7 bases are shared with TRBD1. The germline gives CDR1 DFQATT, CDR2 SNEGSKA (reference sequence). Trimming took 6 bases from V and 7 from J; bases not matched to a gene: 5. The CDR3 is 11 amino acids. This CDR3 is CSARQGGGYTF. CDR3 sequence (DNA): TGCAGTGCAAGACAGGGCGGTGGCTACACCTTC.

About this clone itself: The junction differs from germline at one of its ends, possibly a read error. This chain joins TRBV7-8 and TRBJ2-7; D perhaps matches TRBD1 (6 bases). This CDR3 region has 16 residues. Per the germline V gene, CDR1 is SGHVS and CDR2 is FQNEAQ. CDR3 DNA: TGTGCCAGCAGCCCCCGGGTTGGGCAGGGGTACTACGGGCAGTACTTC. Residues: CASSPRVGQGYYGQYF.

In the case of this clone: A read error may produce the germline difference seen at one junction end. The rearrangement uses TRBV7-9 and TRBJ1-1, with unresolved D. Germline CDR1 is SEHNR and CDR2 is FQNEAQ (reference sequence). This CDR3 region has 18 residues. In DNA form, the CDR3 reads TGTTCCAGCAGCTCAGCTAGGACGGACTTCTTCCCGCACACTGAAGCTTTCTTT. Its translation: CSSSSARTDFFPHTEAFF.

The rearrangement links TRBV7-2 to TRBJ2-1; 11 bases agree with TRBD2. Trimming at V came to 3 bases and at J to 6 bases, leaving 4 bases not matched to a gene. Germline V gene sequence: CDR1 SGHTA, CDR2 FQGNSA. This CDR3 has 15 amino acids. This CDR3 reads CASSFTSGRPNEQFF. CDR3 nucleotide sequence: TGTGCCAGCAGCTTTACTAGCGGGAGACCCAATGAGCAGTTCTTC.

This clone was detected only once. The rearrangement uses TRBV27 and TRBJ2-3; 12 nucleotides align to TRBD2. Per germline, CDR1 MNHEY and CDR2 SMNVEV (reference sequence). Trimming at V came to 3 bases and at J to 2 bases, leaving 9 bases not matched to a gene. This CDR3 has 18 amino acids. CDR3 sequence: CASSFLAGGPAPTDTQYF. CDR3 DNA sequence: TGTGCCAGCAGTTTCCTAGCGGGAGGGCCAGCTCCCACAGATACGCAGTATTTT.

There are a few counts of this clone. The chain carries TRBV28 and TRBJ1-1, with 7 bases identical to TRBD1. CDR3 size: 14 residues. Trimming took 5 bases from V and 5 from J; bases not matched to a gene: 8. Per germline, CDR1 MDHEN and CDR2 SYDVKM. The CDR3 loop is CASSPLTGRTEAFF. The CDR3 DNA is TGTGCCAGCAGTCCCCTGACAGGGCGGACTGAAGCTTTCTTT.

The rearrangement uses TRBV27 and TRBJ2-7, with 7 bases lining up with TRBD1. The trim removed 4 bases at V and 4 bases at J, leaving 7 bases unmatched. The CDR3 spans 14 residues. Germline V lookup: CDR1 MNHEY, CDR2 SMNVEV (reference sequence). CDR3 sequence (DNA): TGTGCCAGCAGTTCGTTGGGACAGACGTACGAGCAGTACTTC. Its protein is CASSSLGQTYEQYF.

The CDR3 DNA sequence: TGTGCCAGCAGTTACTCCGTATCTAACAATGAGCAGTTCTTC. Its translation: CASSYSVSNNEQFF. The V call is TRBV6-6, the J call TRBJ2-1; D ambiguous. The V end was cut by 0 bases, the J end by 5 bases, with 8 bases between. CDR1 and CDR2 from the germline V gene are MNHNY and SVGAGI (reference sequence). The length of the CDR3 is 14 residues.

This clone was picked up a small number of times. The chain combines TRBV2 with TRBJ2-5, with D maybe TRBD2 (6 bases). The J call may not be correct, given that the DNA end is closer to TRBJ2-7. The germline CDR1 and CDR2 sequences are SNHLY and FYNNEI. The CDR3 consists of 15 residues. CDR3 coding DNA: TGTGCCAGCAGTGAGAACCGGGGGACCTCCTACGAGCAGTACTTC. It translates to CASSENRGTSYEQYF.

The V gene is TRBV11-2, the J gene TRBJ2-7, with D maybe TRBD1 (5 bases). The ends were cut back, 4 bases at V and 4 bases at J, with 17 bases in the middle. Germline V CDR1 and CDR2: SGHAT, FQNNGV. The CDR3 extends over 15 amino acids. The CDR3 here is CASSYTVPTAYEQYF. Written as DNA, the CDR3 is TGTGCCAGCAGCTACACGGTACCGACAGCGTACGAGCAGTACTTC. The full variable domain, its missing parts supplied by reference TRBV11-2 and TRBJ2-7, is EAGVAQSPRYKIIEKRQSVAFWCNPISGHATLYWYQQILGQGPKLLIQFQNNGVVDDSQLPKDRFSAERLKGVDSTLKIQPAKLEDSAVYLCASSYTVPTAYEQYFGPGTRLTVT.

J is TRBJ2-7 and V is TRBV15; TRBD1 matches at 8 bases. The CDR3 is 14 residues long. V shed 3 bases and J 2 bases; nucleotides not matched to a gene: 3. The V gene's germline CDR1 is LNHNV and CDR2 YYDKDF (reference sequence). Here the CDR3 DNA reads TGTGCCACCAGCAGGACAGGGGCGGCCTACGAGCAGTACTTC. It codes for CATSRTGAAYEQYF.

This clone was observed once. This chain connects TRBV27 to TRBJ1-5; no clear D gene. Germline values: CDR1 MNHEY, CDR2 SMNVEV (reference sequence). V was pared by 5 bases and J by 4 bases, with 21 bases between. The CDR3 sequence is 17 residues long. CDR3 sequence: CASSPASGSHPNQPQHF. The CDR3 nucleotides are TGTGCCAGCAGTCCGGCCTCAGGCAGCCACCCTAATCAGCCCCAGCATTTT.

The chain recombines TRBV7-9 with TRBJ1-2, with D unclear. Trimming took off 1 base at V and 2 bases at J, with 5 bases between the two ends. Germline lookup yields CDR1 SEHNR and CDR2 FQNEAQ (reference sequence). This CDR3 is built from 13 residues. The chain's CDR3 is CASSLGQNYGYTF. The DNA for the CDR3 is TGTGCCAGCAGCTTAGGGCAGAACTATGGCTACACCTTC.

The chain joins TRBV10-3 to TRBJ1-2; 7 nucleotides agree with TRBD1. In germline, CDR1 is ENHRY, CDR2 SYGVKD. With V trimmed by 6 bases and J by 4 bases, 11 bases remained unmatched. The CDR3 spans 15 residues. Here the CDR3 DNA reads TGTGCCATCAGCCTTGACAGGGCGGCTATCTATGGCTACACCTTC. Residues: CAISLDRAAIYGYTF.

The chain has TRBV18 and TRBJ1-2, with 7 bases fitting TRBD1. Germline trimming cut 2 bases from V and 6 bases from J; bases unmatched to any gene: 6. In germline, CDR1 is KGHSH, CDR2 LQKENI. This CDR3 comprises 14 residues. The CDR3 loop is CASSPIGQANGYTF. The CDR3 nucleotides are TGTGCCAGCTCACCAATCGGACAGGCAAATGGCTACACCTTC.

The chain combines TRBV5-4 with TRBJ2-3, with 7 nucleotides matching TRBD1. V trimming: 5 bases; J trimming: 0 bases; junction bases outside the gene matches: 12. Germline lookup yields CDR1 SGHNT and CDR2 YYREEE (reference sequence). The CDR3 is made up of 17 amino acids. The CDR3 here is CASSYGQAVISTDTQYF. CDR3 coding DNA: TGTGCCAGCAGTTACGGACAGGCAGTGATTAGCACAGATACGCAGTATTTT.

This clone was seen more than once but under ten times. The chain joins TRBV27 to TRBJ2-7; 13 bases are shared with TRBD2. Per germline, CDR1 MNHEY and CDR2 SMNVEV (reference sequence). V gave up 7 bases and J gave up 4 bases; unmatched junction bases: 4. This CDR3 has 14 residues. The CDR3 is CASTGTSGKYEQYF. CDR3 nucleotides: TGTGCCAGCACCGGGACTAGCGGGAAATACGAGCAGTACTTC.

The V and J genes are TRBV28 and TRBJ2-1; tentatively, D is TRBD2 (5 bases). The CDR3 is 14 amino acids. The germline V gene has CDR1 MDHEN and CDR2 SYDVKM. V lost 8 bases to trimming and J lost 0 bases, with 11 bases between them. The CDR3 DNA reads as TGTGCCAGCCGGCCGGGGAACTCCTACAATGAGCAGTTCTTC. Translation: CASRPGNSYNEQFF.

The chain employs TRBV4-3 and TRBJ1-1, with D possibly matching TRBD1 (6 bases). Trimming stripped 3 bases from V and 3 bases from J, with 11 bases between. The CDR3 runs to 14 residues. Germline V gene lookup returns CDR1 LGHNA and CDR2 YSLEER. CDR3 in amino acids: CASSHGDRYTEAFF. The CDR3 DNA reads as TGCGCCAGCAGCCACGGCGACAGGTACACTGAAGCTTTCTTT.